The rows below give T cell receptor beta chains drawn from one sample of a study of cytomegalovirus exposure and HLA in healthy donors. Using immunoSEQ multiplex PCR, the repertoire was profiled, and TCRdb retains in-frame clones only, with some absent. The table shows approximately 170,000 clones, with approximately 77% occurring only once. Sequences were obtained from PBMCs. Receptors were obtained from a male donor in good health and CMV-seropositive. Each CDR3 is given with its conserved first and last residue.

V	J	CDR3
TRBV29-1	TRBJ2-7	CSVISGNYEQYF
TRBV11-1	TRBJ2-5	CASAGRLARYQETQYF
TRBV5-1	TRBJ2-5	CASSLAASGGEETQYF
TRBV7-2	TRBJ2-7	CASGLTTGTEQYF
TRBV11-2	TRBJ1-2	CASSPLGGGGYTF
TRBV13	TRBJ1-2	CASSFSQGAGGYTF
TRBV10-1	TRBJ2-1	CASADRGSEQFF
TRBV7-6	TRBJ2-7	CASSLGELYEQYF
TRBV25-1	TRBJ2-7	CASGAGNYEQYF
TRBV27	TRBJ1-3	CASRRTFSGNTIYF
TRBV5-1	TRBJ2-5	CASNILGGEETQYF
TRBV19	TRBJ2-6	CASSIEAGYLSGANVLTF
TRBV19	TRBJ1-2	CASSMGSGPLGGYTF
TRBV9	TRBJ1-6	CASSSGDAPYNSPLHF
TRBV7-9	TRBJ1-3	CASSSDRGEYTIYF
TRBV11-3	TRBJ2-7	CASSPGPGYGQYF
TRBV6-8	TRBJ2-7	CARSSSYEQYF
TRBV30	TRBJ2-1	CAWTRDRGLDEQFF
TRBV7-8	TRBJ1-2	CASSLGGSTYGYTF
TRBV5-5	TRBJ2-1	CASSFDGGTYNEQFF
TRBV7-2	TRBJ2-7	CASSLQGWGYEQYF
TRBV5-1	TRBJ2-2	CASSLQGAPNTGELFF
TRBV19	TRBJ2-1	CASSILGGYNEQFF
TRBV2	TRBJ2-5	CASSRGGGAETQYF
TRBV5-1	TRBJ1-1	CASSLEGGGGTEAFF
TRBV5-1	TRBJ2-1	CASSLLRNEQFF
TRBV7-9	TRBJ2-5	CASSLNSGLQETQYF
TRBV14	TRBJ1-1	CASTPTGTVNTEAFF
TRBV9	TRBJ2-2	CASSEEAGGTGELFF
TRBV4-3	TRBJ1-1	CASSQEEGTRTEAFF
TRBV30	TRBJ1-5	CAWSPGTGVQPQHF
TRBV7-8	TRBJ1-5	CASSPRPGQLNQPQHF
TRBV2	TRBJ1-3	CASKSRVQLAGNTIYF
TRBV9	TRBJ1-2	CASRAGQEGGYTF
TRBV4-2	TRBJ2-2	CASSLSKGFTGELFF
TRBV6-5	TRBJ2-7	CASSLAGTYEQYF
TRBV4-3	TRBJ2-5	CASSLGRGQTQYF
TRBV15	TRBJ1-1	CATSRDLLQGASEAFF
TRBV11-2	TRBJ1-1	CASSSAKVTEAFF
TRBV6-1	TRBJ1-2	CASSERGTVAGYTF
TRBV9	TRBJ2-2	CASSPDPNTGELFF
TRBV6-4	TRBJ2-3	CASSESGGATDTQYF
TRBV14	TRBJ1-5	CASSQTGKHQPQHF
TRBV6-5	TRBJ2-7	CASPPSGGSYEQYF
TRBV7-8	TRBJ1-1	CASSLDRGNDEAFF
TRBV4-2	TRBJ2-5	CASSRTSGGAGETQYF
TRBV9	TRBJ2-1	CASSAYFHEQFF
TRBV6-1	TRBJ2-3	CASSLLAGTSDTQYF